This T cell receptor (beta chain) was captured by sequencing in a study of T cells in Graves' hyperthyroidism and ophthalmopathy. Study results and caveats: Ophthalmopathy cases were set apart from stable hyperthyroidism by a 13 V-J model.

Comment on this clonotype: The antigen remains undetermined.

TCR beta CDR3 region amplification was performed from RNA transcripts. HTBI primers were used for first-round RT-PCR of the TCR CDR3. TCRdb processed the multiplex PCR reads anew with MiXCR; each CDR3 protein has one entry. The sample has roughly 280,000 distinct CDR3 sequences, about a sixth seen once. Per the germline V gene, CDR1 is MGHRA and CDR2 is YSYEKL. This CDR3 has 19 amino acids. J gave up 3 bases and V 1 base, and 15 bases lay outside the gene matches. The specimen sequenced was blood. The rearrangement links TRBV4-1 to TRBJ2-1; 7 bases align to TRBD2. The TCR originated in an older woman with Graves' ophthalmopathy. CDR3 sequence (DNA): TGCGCCAGCAGCCAAGGCGGCGGTTATACTAGCGCGATCTACAATGAGCAGTTCTTC. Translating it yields CASSQGGGYTSAIYNEQFF.